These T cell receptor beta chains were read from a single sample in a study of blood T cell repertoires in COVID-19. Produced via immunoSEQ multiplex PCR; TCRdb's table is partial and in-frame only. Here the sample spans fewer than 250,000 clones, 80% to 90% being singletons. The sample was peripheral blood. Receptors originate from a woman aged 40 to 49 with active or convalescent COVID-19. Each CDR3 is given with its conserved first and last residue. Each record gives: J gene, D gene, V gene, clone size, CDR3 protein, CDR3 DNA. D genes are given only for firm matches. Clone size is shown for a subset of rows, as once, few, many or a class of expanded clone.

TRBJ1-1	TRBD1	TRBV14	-	CASSHMGQSTEAFF	TGTGCCAGCAGCCACATGGGACAGAGCACTGAAGCTTTCTTT
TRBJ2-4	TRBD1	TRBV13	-	CASSPTGSDIQYF	TGTGCCAGCAGCCCGACAGGGTCAGACATTCAGTACTTC
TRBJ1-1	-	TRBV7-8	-	CASSLRSDLEAFF	TGTGCCAGCAGCTTAAGGTCGGACTTAGAAGCTTTCTTT
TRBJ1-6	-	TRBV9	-	CASSVGRGQQNSPLHF	TGTGCCAGCAGCGTGGGAAGGGGCCAGCAAAATTCACCCCTCCACTTT
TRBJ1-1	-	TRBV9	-	CASSVSTTRSEAFF	TGTGCCAGCAGCGTATCTACCACTCGGTCTGAAGCTTTCTTT
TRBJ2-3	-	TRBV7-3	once	CASSSQDSDSFSTDTQYF	TGTGCCAGCAGCTCACAGGACAGCGACTCCTTTAGCACAGATACGCAGTATTTT
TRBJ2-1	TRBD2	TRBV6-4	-	CASSDSRREGDEQFF	TGTGCCAGCAGTGACTCAAGGCGGGAGGGCGATGAGCAGTTCTTC
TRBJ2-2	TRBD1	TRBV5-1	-	CASSPSIQGAGRTGELFF	TGCGCCAGCAGCCCCTCTATCCAGGGGGCTGGTAGGACCGGGGAGCTGTTTTTT
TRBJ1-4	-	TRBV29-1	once	CSVVGAFNEKLFF	TGCAGCGTCGTAGGGGCGTTTAATGAAAAACTGTTTTTT
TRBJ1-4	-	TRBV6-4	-	CASSVDRGSEKLFF	TGTGCCAGCAGTGTCGATAGGGGGAGCGAAAAACTGTTTTTT
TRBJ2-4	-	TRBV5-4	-	CASSLEGGVIQYF	TGTGCCAGCAGCTTGGAAGGGGGAGTCATTCAGTACTTC
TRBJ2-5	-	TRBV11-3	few	CASSLGALQETQYF	TGTGCCAGCAGCTTAGGTGCCTTACAGGAGACCCAGTACTTC
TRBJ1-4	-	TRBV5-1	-	CASSSGGDEKLFF	TGCGCCAGCAGCTCGGGTGGCGATGAAAAACTGTTTTTT
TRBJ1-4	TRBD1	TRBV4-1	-	CASSQDRGQGEKLFF	TGCGCCAGCAGCCAAGATAGGGGACAGGGTGAAAAACTGTTTTTT
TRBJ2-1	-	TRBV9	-	CASSVGGIEQFF	TGTGCCAGCAGCGTAGGAGGTATTGAGCAGTTCTTC
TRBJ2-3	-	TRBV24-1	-	CATSRQGGIDTQYF	TGTGCCACCAGTCGACAGGGCGGGATAGATACGCAGTATTTT
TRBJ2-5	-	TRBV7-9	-	CASSLAGLGGETQYF	TGTGCCAGCAGCTTAGCGGGGTTAGGGGGAGAGACCCAGTACTTC
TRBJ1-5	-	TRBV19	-	CASSPVSNQPQHF	TGTGCCAGTAGTCCAGTTAGCAATCAGCCCCAGCATTTT
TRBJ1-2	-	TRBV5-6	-	CASSLSAGTYGYTF	TGTGCCAGCAGCTTGTCGGCGGGTACTTATGGCTACACCTTC
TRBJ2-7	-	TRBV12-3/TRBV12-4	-	CASSLAGGKVQYF	TGTGCCAGCAGTTTAGCTGGGGGGAAGGTGCAGTACTTC
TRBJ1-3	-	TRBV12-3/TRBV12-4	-	CASSSHPVDTIYF	TGTGCCAGCAGTTCCCATCCGGTGGACACCATATATTTT
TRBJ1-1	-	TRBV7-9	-	CASSLEGRGTEAFF	TGTGCCAGCAGCTTAGAAGGGAGGGGCACTGAAGCTTTCTTT
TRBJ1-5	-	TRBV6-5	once	CASREGGNQPQHF	TGTGCCAGCAGGGAGGGTGGAAATCAGCCCCAGCATTTT
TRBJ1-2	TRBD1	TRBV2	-	CASRQQGWDYGYTF	TGTGCCAGCAGGCAACAGGGGTGGGACTATGGCTACACCTTC
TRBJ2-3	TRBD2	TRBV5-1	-	CASSLSGGAADTQYF	TGCGCCAGCAGCTTAAGCGGGGGGGCCGCAGATACGCAGTATTTT
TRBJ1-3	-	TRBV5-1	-	CASSLGAHGNTIYF	TGCGCCAGCAGCTTAGGGGCCCATGGAAACACCATATATTTT
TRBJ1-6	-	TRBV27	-	CASSLPSRGSRSSYNSPLHF	TGTGCCAGCAGTTTACCGTCGAGGGGGTCAAGAAGCTCCTATAATTCACCCCTCCACTTT
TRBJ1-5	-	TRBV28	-	CASSLVPPRQPQHF	TGTGCCAGCAGTTTAGTCCCTCCGAGACAGCCCCAGCATTTT
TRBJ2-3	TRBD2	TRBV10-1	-	CASSEELAGGMDTQYF	TGCGCCAGCAGTGAGGAACTAGCGGGAGGTATGGATACGCAGTATTTT
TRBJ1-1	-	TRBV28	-	CASSFAPLNTEAFF	TGTGCCAGCAGTTTTGCGCCTCTGAACACTGAAGCTTTCTTT
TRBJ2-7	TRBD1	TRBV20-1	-	CSASGTADFYEQYF	TGCAGTGCTAGTGGGACAGCCGACTTCTACGAGCAGTACTTC
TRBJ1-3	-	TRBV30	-	CAWGIGNTIYF	TGTGCCTGGGGTATCGGAAACACCATATATTTT
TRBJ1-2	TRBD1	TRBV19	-	CASSTGTGGGGNYGYTF	TGTGCCAGTAGTACCGGGACAGGGGGCGGTGGGAACTATGGCTACACCTTC
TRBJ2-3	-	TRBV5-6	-	CASSPLDMANTDTQYF	TGTGCCAGCAGTCCACTCGACATGGCCAACACAGATACGCAGTATTTT
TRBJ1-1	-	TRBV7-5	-	CARSLARFNNTEAFF	TGTGCCAGAAGCTTAGCCCGGTTTAACAACACTGAAGCTTTCTTT
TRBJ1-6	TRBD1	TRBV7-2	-	CASRAQGATYNSPLHF	TGTGCCAGCAGGGCACAGGGGGCCACCTATAATTCACCCCTCCACTTT
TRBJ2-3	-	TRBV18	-	CASSPAPSEAQYF	TGTGCCAGCTCACCGGCACCTTCCGAGGCGCAGTATTTT
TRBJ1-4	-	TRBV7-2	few	CASSEGVGANEKLFF	TGTGCCAGCAGCGAGGGGGTTGGGGCTAATGAAAAACTGTTTTTT
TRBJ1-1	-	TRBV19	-	CASSIITGNMNTEAFF	TGTGCCAGTAGTATTATCACAGGAAACATGAACACTGAAGCTTTCTTT
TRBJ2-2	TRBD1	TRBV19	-	CASTQGAWTGELFF	TGTGCCAGTACGCAGGGGGCGTGGACCGGGGAGCTGTTTTTT
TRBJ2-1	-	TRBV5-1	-	CASSLTGNEQFF	TGCGCCAGCAGCTTGACTGGCAATGAGCAGTTCTTC
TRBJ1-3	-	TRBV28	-	CASSSHLGAPSGNTIYF	TGTGCCAGCAGTTCCCACTTAGGGGCCCCCTCTGGAAACACCATATATTTT
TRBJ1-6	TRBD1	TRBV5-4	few	CASSPSDGQGDSPLHF	TGTGCCAGCAGTCCCTCGGACGGACAGGGGGATTCACCCCTCCACTTT
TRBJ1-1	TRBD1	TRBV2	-	CAIHIDRGGTEAFF	TGTGCCATTCACATCGACAGGGGTGGGACTGAAGCTTTCTTT
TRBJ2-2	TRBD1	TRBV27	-	CASSGTGSNTGELFF	TGTGCCAGCAGTGGGACAGGGTCGAACACCGGGGAGCTGTTTTTT
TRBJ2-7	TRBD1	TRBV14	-	CASSQVLGQGAEQYF	TGTGCCAGCAGCCAAGTCCTCGGACAGGGGGCCGAGCAGTACTTC
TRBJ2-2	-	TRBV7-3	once	CASSRSSNTGELFF	TGTGCCAGCAGTCGTTCGTCGAACACCGGGGAGCTGTTTTTT
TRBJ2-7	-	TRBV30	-	CAWSVRRVGYEQYF	TGTGCCTGGAGTGTAAGGAGGGTTGGCTACGAGCAGTACTTC
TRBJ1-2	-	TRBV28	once	CASSYRDYGYTF	TGTGCCAGCAGTTACAGGGACTATGGCTACACCTTC
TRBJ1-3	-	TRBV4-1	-	CASSLFSDFSGNTIYF	TGCGCCAGCAGCTTATTTTCAGATTTCTCTGGAAACACCATATATTTT
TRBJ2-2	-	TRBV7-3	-	CASSLSEGTGELFF	TGTGCCAGCAGCTTATCGGAGGGAACCGGGGAGCTGTTTTTT
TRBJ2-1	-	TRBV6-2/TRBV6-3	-	CASSYGGARNEQFF	TGTGCCAGCAGTTACGGGGGGGCGCGGAATGAGCAGTTCTTC
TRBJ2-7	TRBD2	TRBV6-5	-	CASSYQTSGVSYEQYF	TGTGCCAGCAGTTACCAGACTAGCGGAGTCTCCTACGAGCAGTACTTC
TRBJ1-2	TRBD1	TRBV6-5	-	CASRDRGGDYGYTF	TGTGCCAGCAGGGACAGGGGAGGGGACTATGGCTACACCTTC
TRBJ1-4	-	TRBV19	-	CASTRGAATNEKLFF	TGTGCCAGTACACGGGGGGCGGCAACTAATGAAAAACTGTTTTTT
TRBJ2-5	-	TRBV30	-	CAWSWGGRETQYF	TGTGCCTGGAGTTGGGGGGGCCGAGAGACCCAGTACTTC
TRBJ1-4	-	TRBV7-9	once	CASSSTGYLEKLFF	TGTGCCAGCAGCTCAACAGGGTACCTTGAAAAACTGTTTTTT
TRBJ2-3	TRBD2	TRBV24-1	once	CATGRREGTDTQYF	TGTGCCACCGGCAGACGGGAGGGGACAGATACGCAGTATTTT